This T cell receptor (beta chain) was captured by sequencing in a study of T cell responses to AZD1222 COVID-19 vaccine. General study findings and limits: In the spike-specific TCR repertoire, nearly half reportedly target unmutated variant regions. White British people made up most donors, females outnumbered males, and clonal diversity was possibly underestimated.

The CDR3 runs to 14 residues. Germline CDR1 LNHDA, CDR2 SQIVND (reference sequence). Trimming shortened V by 6 bases and J by 2 bases, and 14 bases separated the two germline ends. Only in-frame clones appear in the TCRdb table, and some are missing; sequencing was by immunoSEQ multiplex PCR. The table lists roughly 120,000 clones, about 90% of them singletons. Second-dose groups at about 4 or about 12 weeks were pooled. On this clone itself: Antigen: not known.

The specimen comprised peripheral blood, sampled 28 days after the second AZD1222 dose. The chain combines TRBV19 with TRBJ2-7, with TRBD1 as a possible D gene (6 bases). This receptor was obtained from an adult who received the AZD1222 COVID-19 vaccine. The CDR3 DNA follows: TGTGCCAGTAGCCAAACCGGGACAACCTACGAGCAGTACTTC. Translated: CASSQTGTTYEQYF.